The 25 T cell receptor beta chains listed next were all sequenced from one sample in a study of blood T cell repertoires in COVID-19. The method was immunoSEQ multiplex PCR; TCRdb's version includes in-frame clones alone and lacks a portion of them. Found here are fewer than 250,000 clones, around four fifths of them singletons; the top ten hold about 7.4%. Sequenced input: peripheral blood. The receptors were gathered from a woman aged 45-60 years with acute or convalescent COVID-19.

This clone has only one observation. The chain recombines TRBV10-3 with TRBJ1-1; 7 bases fit TRBD1. This CDR3 has 15 residues. Germline CDR1 ENHRY, CDR2 SYGVKD. V lost 6 bases and J lost 5; bases outside the gene matches: 12. The CDR3 bases are TGTGCCATCAGGAAAAACAGGGGCGCGGAGACTGAAGCTTTCTTT. This translates into CAIRKNRGAETEAFF.

The chain links TRBV3-1 (or the pseudogene TRBV3-2) to TRBJ2-1; 11 bases align to TRBD2. V was pared by 4 bases and J by 9 bases, with 8 bases of the junction left unmatched. The CDR3 consists of 15 residues. Germline CDR1 and CDR2: LGHDT and YNNKEL (reference sequence). CDR3 residues: CASSLTSGRATEQFF. CDR3 coding DNA: TGTGCCAGCAGCCTAACTAGCGGGAGAGCAACTGAGCAGTTCTTC.

A few counts support this clone. The chain carries TRBV5-4 and TRBJ2-7; 11 bases align to TRBD2. This CDR3 is 16 amino acids long. Germline-derived CDR1 and CDR2 are SGHNT and YYREEE (reference sequence). The trim removed 4 bases at V and 0 bases at J, leaving 6 bases unmatched. As DNA, the CDR3 is TGTGCCAGCAGCGGCGGACTAGCGGGTTTCTCCTACGAGCAGTACTTC. This codes for CASSGGLAGFSYEQYF.

The rearrangement links TRBV9 to TRBJ1-2; the D gene is possibly TRBD1 (6 bases). Trimming cost V 4 bases and J 6 bases, with 19 bases left between them. The length of the CDR3 is 15 residues. Germline V lookup: CDR1 SGDLS, CDR2 YYNGEE. The CDR3 sequence is CASSPRRAGDNGYTF. CDR3 nucleotides: TGTGCCAGCAGCCCGAGACGGGCAGGGGACAATGGCTACACCTTC. Looking up the rest from reference TRBV9 and TRBJ1-2 gives the full variable domain: DSGVTQTPKHLITATGQRVTLRCSPRSGDLSVYWYQQSLDQGLQFLIQYYNGEERAKGNILERFSAQQFPDLHSELNLSSLELGDSALYFCASSPRRAGDNGYTFGSGTRLTVV.

Only one count was recorded for this clone. V gene TRBV19 combines with J gene TRBJ2-1; 11 bases agree with TRBD2. Germline CDR1 is LNHDA and CDR2 is SQIVND (reference sequence). The CDR3 sequence is 15 residues long. V lost 1 base to trimming and J lost 8 bases; unmatched junction nucleotides: 4. The CDR3 coding sequence is TGTGCCAGTAGTATAGCACTAGCGGGAGTCTATGAGCAGTTCTTC. It is translated as CASSIALAGVYEQFF. Together with reference TRBV19 and TRBJ2-1, the CDR3 gives the full variable domain: DGGITQSPKYLFRKEGQNVTLSCEQNLNHDAMYWYRQDPGQGLRLIYYSQIVNDFQKGDIAEGYSVSREKKESFPLTVTSAQKNPTAFYLCASSIALAGVYEQFFGPGTRLTVL.

Turning to this clone: Other nucleotide sequences from this sample produce the same CDR3. The chain employs TRBV7-2 and TRBJ2-7; D remains ambiguous. This CDR3 is 11 amino acids long. Between the trimmed V and J ends, which lost 5 bases and 0 bases, there was a span of 2 bases. In germline, CDR1 is SGHTA, CDR2 FQGNSA. In DNA form, the CDR3 reads TGTGCCAGCAGCCTCTCCTACGAGCAGTACTTC. Its translation: CASSLSYEQYF.

This clone has just one count. V and J are TRBV20-1 and TRBJ1-1; no firm D call. Trimming took 5 bases from V and 7 from J, leaving 8 bases between them. This CDR3 has 10 residues. From germline, CDR1 is DFQATT and CDR2 SNEGSKA (reference sequence). This CDR3 is CSASSGEAFF. CDR3 sequence (DNA): TGCAGTGCTTCCTCGGGTGAAGCTTTCTTT.

The chain recombines TRBV6-5 with TRBJ2-7; the D gene is possibly TRBD2 (6 bases). Trimming pared 8 bases from V and 7 bases from J, leaving 9 bases between. Looked up from germline, CDR1 is MNHEY and CDR2 is SVGAGI. This CDR3 contains 10 residues. DNA of the CDR3: TGTGCCAGCCGGCGGGAAGAGCAGTACTTC. This codes for CASRREEQYF.

This rearrangement joins TRBV18 to TRBJ2-3; no firm D call. Per the germline V gene, CDR1 is KGHSH and CDR2 is LQKENI. Trimming pared 3 bases from V and 4 bases from J, leaving 11 bases between. The CDR3 totals 14 residues. The CDR3: CASSPFSRADTQYF. CDR3 bases: TGTGCCAGCTCACCTTTTAGCAGAGCAGATACGCAGTATTTT.

The V and J genes are TRBV14 and TRBJ1-1, with D hard to call. From germline, CDR1 is SGHDN and CDR2 FVKESK. The CDR3 extends over 13 amino acids. The germline V and J ends were trimmed by 1 base and 3 bases, with 6 bases remaining between them. In nucleotides, the CDR3 is TGTGCCAGCAGCCAAGGAGGGCACACTGAAGCTTTCTTT. This sequence encodes CASSQGGHTEAFF.

V gene TRBV7-2 combines with J gene TRBJ2-7; D is perhaps TRBD2 (8 bases). The CDR3 is 16 amino acids. Germline V gene sequence: CDR1 SGHTA, CDR2 FQGNSA. The germline V and J ends were trimmed by 6 bases and 0 bases, with 18 bases remaining between them. The CDR3 protein is CASRQRGGQYSYEQYF. CDR3 DNA sequence: TGTGCCAGCAGACAACGGGGGGGACAGTACTCCTACGAGCAGTACTTC.

The V call is TRBV29-1, the J call TRBJ2-3; a possible D gene is TRBD2 (5 bases). The germline V and J ends were trimmed by 6 bases and 4 bases, with 14 bases remaining between them. Germline values: CDR1 SQVTM, CDR2 ANQGSEA. The CDR3 runs 13 residues. The CDR3: CSVLPSEADTQYF. CDR3 nucleotides: TGCAGCGTCCTTCCCTCGGAGGCAGATACGCAGTATTTT.

V gene TRBV25-1 combines with J gene TRBJ2-5, with TRBD1 identical over 7 bases. The CDR3 is 15 amino acids. CDR1 MGHDK and CDR2 SYGVNS come from the germline V gene. The V segment lost 6 bases and the J segment 4 bases; nucleotides outside the gene matches: 11. The CDR3 region has the DNA TGTGCCAGCAGCCTTTTACAGGGGAATGGAGAGACCCAGTACTTC. Residues: CASSLLQGNGETQYF. The variable domain in full, with the rest retrieved from reference TRBV25-1 and TRBJ2-5, is EADIYQTPRYLVIGTGKKITLECSQTMGHDKMYWYQQDPGMELHLIHYSYGVNSTEKGDLSSESTVSRIRTEHFPLTLESARPSHTSQYLCASSLLQGNGETQYFGPGTRLLVL.

The V call is TRBV27, the J call TRBJ2-2; maybe TRBD1 (7 bases). CDR3 length: 16 residues. Trimming removed 5 bases from V and 0 bases from J, with 13 bases in between. The germline V gene encodes CDR1 MNHEY and CDR2 SMNVEV (reference sequence). The CDR3 spells CASSPWRGPNTGELFF. The CDR3 DNA reads as TGTGCCAGCAGTCCGTGGAGGGGGCCGAACACCGGGGAGCTGTTTTTT.

The genes are TRBV6-1 and TRBJ2-7; 11 bases are shared with TRBD2. This CDR3 comprises 17 residues. Looked up from germline, CDR1 is MNHNS and CDR2 is SASEGT. V gave up 0 bases and J gave up 6 bases; unmatched junction bases: 10. The CDR3: CASSEAVFLAGGTEQYF. The CDR3 DNA is TGTGCCAGCAGTGAAGCGGTTTTCCTAGCGGGAGGAACCGAGCAGTACTTC.

The chain has TRBV9 and TRBJ2-3; TRBD1 aligns across 7 bases. Trimming at V came to 0 bases and at J to 2 bases, leaving 6 bases not matched to a gene. Germline CDR1 SGDLS, CDR2 YYNGEE. The CDR3 spans 16 residues. The CDR3 reads CASSVVGRGITDTQYF. In nucleotides, the CDR3 is TGTGCCAGCAGCGTAGTGGGCAGGGGGATCACAGATACGCAGTATTTT. Full variable domain (rest looked up from reference TRBV9 and TRBJ2-3): DSGVTQTPKHLITATGQRVTLRCSPRSGDLSVYWYQQSLDQGLQFLIQYYNGEERAKGNILERFSAQQFPDLHSELNLSSLELGDSALYFCASSVVGRGITDTQYFGPGTRLTVL.

The J gene is TRBJ2-2, the V gene TRBV5-1, with TRBD1 matching over 9 bases. Germline V gives CDR1 SGHRS, CDR2 YFSETQ. V was pared by 4 bases and J by 0 bases, with 4 bases of the junction left unmatched. The CDR3 loop spans 16 amino acids. The CDR3 sequence is CASSPDRGANTGELFF. CDR3 bases: TGCGCCAGCAGCCCTGACAGGGGGGCGAACACCGGGGAGCTGTTTTTT.

This clone showed up just a few times. V usage is TRBV28 and J usage is TRBJ2-5; tentatively, D is TRBD2 (5 bases). The CDR3 sequence is 13 residues long. Trimming removed 3 bases at V and 5 bases at J, with 10 bases between. In germline, CDR1 is MDHEN, CDR2 SYDVKM. The CDR3 bases are TGTGCCAGCAGTTTTCCGGGAATGGAGACCCAGTACTTC. Translated, it gives CASSFPGMETQYF. The full variable domain, in which reference TRBV28 and TRBJ2-5 provide the parts outside the CDR3, is DVKVTQSSRYLVKRTGEKVFLECVQDMDHENMFWYRQDPGLGLRLIYFSYDVKMKEKGDIPEGYSVSREKKERFSLILESASTNQTSMYLCASSFPGMETQYFGPGTRLLVL.

Turning to this clone: Sequence at one end of the junction differs from germline and may be a read error. The V and J genes are TRBV2 and TRBJ2-1; 9 bases fit TRBD1. The CDR3 has 16 amino acids. Per the germline V gene, CDR1 is SNHLY and CDR2 is FYNNEI. CDR3 DNA sequence: TGTGCCAGCAGGGAACGATCCGGGACAGGGAGGAATGGGCAGTTCTTC. It is translated as CASRERSGTGRNGQFF.

The rearrangement joins TRBV24-1 to TRBJ2-1; 9 bases align to TRBD1. J lost 8 bases, V lost 3 bases, and 7 bases had no gene match. Germline V gene data show CDR1 as KGHDR and CDR2 as SFDVKD. The CDR3 is 15 amino acids. The CDR3 loop is CATSDPGQGGDEQFF. The CDR3 nucleotides read TGTGCCACCAGTGATCCGGGACAGGGAGGGGATGAGCAGTTCTTC.

The rearrangement uses TRBV29-1 and TRBJ2-7; 7 bases are a match to TRBD2. Germline V gene lookup returns CDR1 SQVTM and CDR2 ANQGSEA. The CDR3 sequence is 15 residues long. The trim removed 2 bases at V and 4 bases at J, leaving 11 bases unmatched. The CDR3 protein is CSVEWEGSRDYEQYF. The CDR3 DNA follows: TGCAGCGTTGAATGGGAGGGCAGCAGAGATTACGAGCAGTACTTC.

This chain connects TRBV5-6 to TRBJ2-7; 13 bases fit TRBD2. This CDR3 has 16 amino acids. Germline V gene lookup returns CDR1 SGHDT and CDR2 YYEEEE. Unmatched junction bases numbered 8, after V lost 4 bases and J lost 4 bases. CDR3 region: CASSVGLAGRVYEQYF. CDR3 coding DNA: TGTGCCAGCAGCGTGGGACTAGCGGGGCGGGTTTACGAGCAGTACTTC.

The rearrangement joins TRBV5-1 to TRBJ1-2; TRBD1 matches 8 bases. CDR1 is SGHRS and CDR2 is YFSETQ in the germline V gene. The V gene end was trimmed by 4 bases and the J gene end by 1 base; junction bases not matched to a gene: 3. This CDR3 spans 14 amino acids. CDR3 nucleotides: TGCGCCAGCAGCCCGACAGGGGATAACTATGGCTACACCTTC. The encoded protein is CASSPTGDNYGYTF.

This clone has only a few counts. This sequence joins TRBV12-3 or TRBV12-4 and TRBJ1-1; D gene unclear. Trimming removed 4 bases from V and 6 bases from J, with 12 bases in between. This CDR3 contains 13 residues. In DNA form, the CDR3 reads TGTGCCAGCAGTTCCTTCATGCGGCCTGAAGCTTTCTTT. Translated: CASSSFMRPEAFF.

The genes are TRBV27 and TRBJ2-2; D not certain. The CDR3 is 14 residues long. The ends were cut back, 9 bases at V and 5 bases at J, with 16 bases in the middle. From germline, CDR1 is MNHEY and CDR2 SMNVEV (reference sequence). The CDR3 DNA follows: TGTGCCAGTCGTCCGGGTTCGAGGACCGGGGAGCTGTTTTTT. It codes for CASRPGSRTGELFF.